Below, 30 T cell receptor beta chains from the same sample are listed, as sequenced in a study of identifying expanded T cells in peripheral blood. TCRdb's table, derived via immunoSEQ multiplex PCR, lists solely in-frame clones and lacks some. The sample has approximately 94,000 clones, approximately 88% seen once; the top ten hold less than 7%. Sequences were obtained from blood. Receptors originate from a person aged 18 to 70 in good health.

This sequence joins TRBV5-5 and TRBJ1-1, with no clear D. CDR1 is SGHKS and CDR2 is YYEKEE in the germline V gene (reference sequence). There are 15 residues in the CDR3. V lost 0 bases to trimming and J lost 1 base, with 10 bases between them. The CDR3 sequence: CASSLVGQPNTEAFF. As DNA, the CDR3 is TGTGCCAGCAGCTTGGTCGGCCAGCCGAACACTGAAGCTTTCTTT.

The chain has TRBV27 and TRBJ1-2; perhaps TRBD1 as D (5 bases). The ends were cut back, 8 bases at V and 2 bases at J, with 12 bases in the middle. This CDR3 has 13 amino acids. Per germline, CDR1 MNHEY and CDR2 SMNVEV (reference sequence). CDR3 sequence reads: CASPSGLNYGYTF. DNA for the CDR3: TGTGCCAGCCCCTCGGGACTGAACTATGGCTACACCTTC.

In this sample, this clone turned up a few times. This chain joins TRBV20-1 and TRBJ1-4; D unclear. There are 11 residues in the CDR3. Germline V gene sequence: CDR1 DFQATT, CDR2 SNEGSKA (reference sequence). Trimming cost V 1 base and J 5 bases, with 2 bases left between them. CDR3 in amino acids: CSARVNEKLFF. CDR3 sequence (DNA): TGCAGTGCTAGAGTCAATGAAAAACTGTTTTTT.

The chain recombines TRBV21-1 with TRBJ2-1; the table's D call, TRBD2, was not checked against the DNA. TRBV21-1 is labeled a pseudogene. The CDR3 runs to 15 residues. The CDR3 DNA follows: TGTGCCAGCAGCAAGGAGACTAGGGCCTCCAATGAGCAGTTCTTC. Amino acid sequence: CASSKETRASNEQFF.

The V and J genes are TRBV27 and TRBJ2-2, with 9 bases lining up with TRBD1. CDR1 MNHEY and CDR2 SMNVEV come from the germline V gene (reference sequence). Unmatched junction bases numbered 2, after V lost 4 bases and J lost 2 bases. CDR3 length equals 15 residues. CDR3 region: CASSSTGGNTGELFF. The CDR3 DNA reads TGTGCCAGCAGTTCGACAGGGGGAAACACCGGGGAGCTGTTTTTT.

V usage is TRBV6-5 and J usage is TRBJ1-4; perhaps TRBD1 as D (5 bases). CDR1 MNHEY and CDR2 SVGAGI come from the germline V gene. The CDR3 has 14 amino acids. Trimming left V 8 bases short and J 3 bases short, with 13 bases between. CDR3 bases: TGTGCCAGCGGAAGGACGGGACCTAATGAAAAACTGTTTTTT. Its translation is CASGRTGPNEKLFF.

The genes are TRBV7-6 and TRBJ1-1; tentatively, D is TRBD1 (6 bases). Germline V gene data show CDR1 as SGHVS and CDR2 as FNYEAQ. This CDR3 is built from 16 residues. The ends were cut back, 4 bases at V and 8 bases at J, with 23 bases in the middle. The CDR3 DNA is TGTGCCAGCAGCTCCATAGGGGGGGTAGGGACCGGAGAAGCTTTCTTT. Translating it yields CASSSIGGVGTGEAFF. Based on the CDR3 plus reference TRBV7-6 and TRBJ1-1, the full variable domain is GAGVSQSPRYKVTKRGQDVALRCDPISGHVSLYWYRQALGQGPEFLTYFNYEAQQDKSGLPNDRFSAERPEGSISTLTIQRTEQRDSAMYRCASSSIGGVGTGEAFFGQGTRLTVV.

The chain is built from TRBV6-1 and TRBJ1-2; 7 bases are shared with TRBD1. The germline V gene has CDR1 MNHNS and CDR2 SASEGT. V dropped 7 bases and J dropped 0; count of bases not matched to a gene: 8. The CDR3 sequence is 15 residues long. The CDR3 protein is CASNPTGASNYGYTF. In nucleotides, the CDR3 is TGTGCCAGCAACCCCACAGGGGCCTCTAACTATGGCTACACCTTC.

This chain uses TRBV5-1 with TRBJ2-7; 8 bases match TRBD1. After removal of 1 base from V and 6 bases from J, the junction contained 3 bases not matched to a gene. The CDR3 loop spans 13 amino acids. Germline V lookup: CDR1 SGHRS, CDR2 YFSETQ. In DNA form, the CDR3 reads TGCGCCAGCAGCTTGTCCACAGGGGGCGAGCAGTACTTC. It codes for CASSLSTGGEQYF. Drawing the rest from reference TRBV5-1 and TRBJ2-7, the complete variable domain is KAGVTQTPRYLIKTRGQQVTLSCSPISGHRSVSWYQQTPGQGLQFLFEYFSETQRNKGNFPGRFSGRQFSNSRSEMNVSTLELGDSALYLCASSLSTGGEQYFGPGTRLTVT.

This clone was observed a few times. The rearrangement uses TRBV4-3 and TRBJ1-2; 7 bases map to TRBD1. The CDR3 is made up of 15 amino acids. The germline V gene encodes CDR1 LGHNA and CDR2 YSLEER. J was trimmed by 5 bases and V by 0 bases; bases with no gene match: 6. The CDR3 loop is CASSQDAGGSYGYTF. CDR3 coding DNA: TGCGCCAGCAGCCAAGATGCAGGGGGTAGTTATGGCTACACCTTC.

The V call is TRBV2, the J call TRBJ2-1; D is possibly TRBD1 or TRBD2 (5 bases each). This CDR3 region has 14 residues. Germline CDR1 and CDR2: SNHLY and FYNNEI. V was trimmed by 4 bases and J by 6 bases, leaving 13 bases between them. The CDR3 nucleotides are TGTGCCAGCAGTGCGGGACGTGCGACCAATGAGCAGTTCTTC. Protein: CASSAGRATNEQFF.

This clone showed up just once. The chain employs TRBV19 and TRBJ1-1; D gene ambiguous. Trimming removed 4 bases at V and 0 bases at J, with 6 bases between. The CDR3 totals 13 residues. The V gene's germline CDR1 is LNHDA and CDR2 SQIVND (reference sequence). DNA of the CDR3: TGTGCCAGTAGTACCTCTATGAACACTGAAGCTTTCTTT. As protein: CASSTSMNTEAFF.

This clone has more than one count but fewer than ten. The chain couples TRBV6-5 to TRBJ1-2, with D unresolved. Deletions cut 3 bases from V and 3 bases from J, with 17 bases between. The CDR3 spans 16 residues. Germline CDR1 and CDR2: MNHEY and SVGAGI. As DNA, the CDR3 is TGTGCCAGCAGTTATACGTCCGGGCCCTATTACTATGGCTACACCTTC. Translating it yields CASSYTSGPYYYGYTF.

V gene TRBV13 combines with J gene TRBJ1-2; TRBD1 agrees at 7 bases. CDR3 length: 14 residues. V was pared by 4 bases and J by 7 bases, with 9 bases of the junction left unmatched. The germline gives CDR1 PRHDT, CDR2 FYEKMQ (reference sequence). The CDR3 DNA is TGTGCCAGCAGCTCCAGGGACAGCCCGCTTGGCTACACCTTC. Its translation is CASSSRDSPLGYTF.

The V call is TRBV20-1, the J call TRBJ1-1; D remains unclear. The CDR3 totals 11 residues. Trimming left V 3 bases short and J 0 bases short, with 2 bases between. Germline loops: CDR1 DFQATT, CDR2 SNEGSKA (reference sequence). The CDR3 reads CSARLNTEAFF. DNA for the CDR3: TGCAGTGCTAGGTTGAACACTGAAGCTTTCTTT.

The chain combines TRBV27 with TRBJ1-5; D is undetermined. Trimming took 5 bases from V and 6 from J, leaving 11 bases between them. The CDR3 totals 13 residues. Germline CDR1 MNHEY, CDR2 SMNVEV (reference sequence). The CDR3 region is CASSRAVGQPQHF. CDR3 bases: TGTGCCAGCAGTAGGGCAGTAGGTCAGCCCCAGCATTTT.

This rearrangement joins TRBV30 to TRBJ1-5; 8 positions match TRBD1. The CDR3 covers 14 residues. V lost 4 bases to trimming and J lost 2 bases; unmatched junction nucleotides: 4. CDR1 is GTSNPN, CDR2 SVGIG, per germline (reference sequence). CDR3 loop: CAWNRGFGNQPQHF. CDR3 DNA: TGTGCCTGGAACAGGGGGTTCGGCAATCAGCCCCAGCATTTT.

The chain couples TRBV19 to TRBJ1-1; 7 bases are shared with TRBD1. The CDR3 is made up of 14 amino acids. V lost 6 bases to trimming and J lost 3 bases; unmatched junction nucleotides: 7. Germline values: CDR1 LNHDA, CDR2 SQIVND (reference sequence). The CDR3 loop reads CASSERGLDTEAFF. The CDR3 DNA reads TGTGCCAGTAGCGAAAGGGGGCTGGACACTGAAGCTTTCTTT.

The CDR3 protein is CASSGQGVSDTEAFF. CDR3 nucleotide sequence: TGTGCCAGCTCCGGACAGGGTGTGTCGGACACTGAAGCTTTCTTT. This chain links TRBV18 with TRBJ1-1; 8 nucleotides agree with TRBD1. Trimming cost V 6 bases and J 3 bases; bases outside gene matches: 9. This CDR3 has 15 residues. Germline lookup yields CDR1 KGHSH and CDR2 LQKENI. The full variable domain, in which reference TRBV18 and TRBJ1-1 provide the parts outside the CDR3, is NAGVMQNPRHLVRRRGQEARLRCSPMKGHSHVYWYRQLPEEGLKFMVYLQKENIIDESGMPKERFSAEFPKEGPSILRIQQVVRGDSAAYFCASSGQGVSDTEAFFGQGTRLTVV.

The V gene is TRBV4-1, the J gene TRBJ1-4; D not certain. The ends were cut back, 0 bases at V and 8 bases at J, with 25 bases in the middle. From germline, CDR1 is MGHRA and CDR2 YSYEKL. The CDR3 is 19 amino acids. The CDR3 sequence is CASSQDWRAGTFFGEKLFF. For the CDR3, the DNA is TGCGCCAGCAGCCAAGACTGGAGGGCAGGAACCTTTTTTGGCGAAAAACTGTTTTTT.

This rearrangement joins TRBV5-1 to TRBJ2-1, with 11 positions matching TRBD2. The ends lost 2 bases at V and 10 bases at J; junction bases unmatched: 5. The CDR3 consists of 14 residues. The germline V gene has CDR1 SGHRS and CDR2 YFSETQ. The CDR3 reads CASSLTSGRGEQFF. DNA for the CDR3: TGCGCCAGCAGCTTAACTAGCGGGAGAGGGGAGCAGTTCTTC.

The J gene is TRBJ2-7, the V gene TRBV7-8, with D unclear. This CDR3 has 13 residues. Germline lookup yields CDR1 SGHVS and CDR2 FQNEAQ. The V and J ends lost 5 bases and 3 bases respectively, with 11 bases between them. The CDR3 protein is CASSVGRDYEQYF. DNA of the CDR3: TGTGCCAGCAGCGTTGGAAGAGACTACGAGCAGTACTTC. Drawing the rest from reference TRBV7-8 and TRBJ2-7, the complete variable domain is GAGVSQSPRYKVAKRGQDVALRCDPISGHVSLFWYQQALGQGPEFLTYFQNEAQLDKSGLPSDRFFAERPEGSVSTLKIQRTQQEDSAVYLCASSVGRDYEQYFGPGTRLTVT.

The count of this clone is one. The chain employs TRBV6-5 and TRBJ1-1; D is undetermined. Between the trimmed V and J ends, which lost 5 bases and 11 bases, there was a span of 15 bases. The germline CDR1 and CDR2 sequences are MNHEY and SVGAGI. The CDR3 is 12 residues long. CDR3 protein: CASSHGPLGAFF. In nucleotides, the CDR3 is TGTGCCAGCAGTCACGGACCTCTGGGGGCTTTCTTT.

This clone was seen once. The chain has TRBV19 and TRBJ1-1, with D maybe TRBD1 (5 bases). The germline V gene encodes CDR1 LNHDA and CDR2 SQIVND (reference sequence). The CDR3 sequence is 14 residues long. With 7 bases removed from V and 5 bases from J, the gap between germline ends came to 17 bases. The CDR3 protein is CASMEDSRRTEAFF. The CDR3 DNA is TGTGCCAGTATGGAAGACAGCCGCCGGACTGAAGCTTTCTTT.

The gene calls are TRBV2 and TRBJ1-2; tentative D call: TRBD1 (5 bases). V was pared by 5 bases and J by 6 bases, with 16 bases between. The V gene's germline CDR1 is SNHLY and CDR2 FYNNEI. This CDR3 region has 14 residues. The CDR3 coding sequence is TGTGCCAGCAGTAAATCGGGGGAATCTAATGGCTACACCTTC. Protein product: CASSKSGESNGYTF.

This chain joins TRBV30 and TRBJ1-3; 12 nucleotides align to TRBD1. The CDR3 consists of 24 residues. The germline V gene has CDR1 GTSNPN and CDR2 SVGIG (reference sequence). V lost 1 base and J lost 0; bases outside the gene matches: 25. The CDR3 nucleotides are TGTGCCTGGAGTGGACACCAGAAACTAACGGGACAGGGGGCTCTCTATTCCTCTGGAAACACCATATATTTT. It encodes CAWSGHQKLTGQGALYSSGNTIYF.

The V call is TRBV11-3, the J call TRBJ2-7; TRBD2 is a possible D gene (5 bases). The V and J ends lost 6 bases and 5 bases respectively, with 14 bases between them. There are 13 residues in the CDR3. Germline loops: CDR1 SGHNT, CDR2 YENEEA. In nucleotides, the CDR3 is TGTGCCAGCAGTCCTGGGGAGTTGCACGAGCAGTACTTC. Its translation is CASSPGELHEQYF.

The chain joins TRBV4-2 to TRBJ2-2; D uncertain. The CDR3 runs to 14 residues. Germline CDR1 and CDR2: LGHNA and YNFKEQ. The V end was cut by 8 bases, the J end by 1 base, with 11 bases between. CDR3 amino acids: CASQPGRNTGELFF. DNA of the CDR3: TGTGCCAGCCAGCCGGGCAGGAACACCGGGGAGCTGTTTTTT.

The count of this clone is one. J is TRBJ2-5 and V is TRBV5-6; 9 bases line up with TRBD2. Germline V gives CDR1 SGHDT, CDR2 YYEEEE. CDR3 size: 16 residues. Trimming cost V 0 bases and J 4 bases; bases outside gene matches: 7. CDR3 protein: CASSLAGGRAGETQYF. DNA for the CDR3: TGTGCCAGCAGCTTGGCGGGCGGGAGGGCCGGAGAGACCCAGTACTTC.

This chain uses TRBV9 with TRBJ1-1; no firm D call. V lost 0 bases and J 0 bases, leaving 6 bases between the germline ends. This CDR3 contains 14 residues. CDR1 and CDR2 from the germline V gene are SGDLS and YYNGEE. The CDR3 loop reads CASSVGILNTEAFF. The DNA for the CDR3 is TGTGCCAGCAGCGTAGGGATTCTGAACACTGAAGCTTTCTTT.